One and the same sample provided the 9 T cell receptor beta chains below, sequenced in a study of T cells in Graves' hyperthyroidism and ophthalmopathy. Amplification of TCR beta CDR3 regions used RNA as the template. During a first-round RT-PCR of the TCR CDR3, the HTBI primer set was used. TCRdb passed the multiplex PCR reads through MiXCR, listing each CDR3 protein once. The table records 490,000 or so distinct CDR3 sequences, roughly 16% of them present only once. The sequenced sample consisted of blood. The receptors originated from a woman aged 30 to 39 with Graves' ophthalmopathy.

There are many counts of this clonotype. The CDR3 is CASTPGGLETQYF. CDR3 sequence (DNA): TGTGCCAGCACCCCGGGAGGGTTGGAGACCCAGTACTTC. The rearrangement links TRBV7-6 to TRBJ2-5; 8 nucleotides match TRBD2. V gave up 7 bases and J gave up 5 bases; unmatched junction bases: 6. Per germline, CDR1 SGHVS and CDR2 FNYEAQ. This CDR3 spans 13 amino acids.

V gene TRBV28 combines with J gene TRBJ2-1; D tentatively reads TRBD1 or TRBD2 (5 bases each). Per germline, CDR1 MDHEN and CDR2 SYDVKM. The CDR3 covers 15 residues. V was clipped by 5 bases and J by 1 base, with 12 bases between them. This chain's CDR3 is CASSQTGRSYNEQFF. CDR3 sequence (DNA): TGTGCCAGCAGTCAAACGGGGCGGTCCTACAATGAGCAGTTCTTC.

The CDR3 here is CASMKMASGGWAFYNEQFF. The CDR3 DNA reads TGTGCCAGTATGAAGATGGCTAGCGGGGGGTGGGCGTTCTACAATGAGCAGTTCTTC. J is TRBJ2-1 and V is TRBV19; TRBD2 matches 11 bases. The germline V gene encodes CDR1 LNHDA and CDR2 SQIVND (reference sequence). Unmatched junction bases numbered 17, after V lost 7 bases and J lost 3 bases. This CDR3 has 19 residues. Supplemented by reference TRBV19 and TRBJ2-1, the full variable domain reads DGGITQSPKYLFRKEGQNVTLSCEQNLNHDAMYWYRQDPGQGLRLIYYSQIVNDFQKGDIAEGYSVSREKKESFPLTVTSAQKNPTAFYLCASMKMASGGWAFYNEQFFGPGTRLTVL.

This chain links TRBV6-9 with TRBJ1-1, with D tentatively TRBD1 (5 bases). The CDR3 is made up of 14 amino acids. V was clipped by 3 bases and J by 7 bases, with 15 bases between them. Looked up from germline, CDR1 is MNHGY and CDR2 is SVAAGI. CDR3 amino acids: CASSYGAIAGEAFF. The DNA for the CDR3 is TGTGCCAGCAGTTACGGGGCCATAGCGGGTGAAGCTTTCTTT.

The rearrangement joins TRBV6-2 or TRBV6-3 to TRBJ2-2; D is unresolved. The V gene's germline CDR1 is MNHEY and CDR2 SVGEGT. This CDR3 contains 11 residues. Trimming cost V 4 bases and J 9 bases, with 6 bases left between them. The CDR3: CASSLSRELFF. CDR3 DNA: TGTGCCAGCAGTTTGAGCAGGGAGCTGTTTTTT.

This clonotype has just a few counts. The chain joins TRBV28 to TRBJ2-2; no clear D gene. Trimming removed 4 bases from V and 7 bases from J, with 7 bases in between. Germline-derived CDR1 and CDR2 are MDHEN and SYDVKM. CDR3 length: 12 amino acids. Here the CDR3 reads CASSSAGGELFF. As DNA, the CDR3 is TGTGCCAGCAGTTCGGCCGGCGGGGAGCTGTTTTTT.

Many counts were recorded for this clonotype. The V gene is TRBV12-3 or TRBV12-4, the J gene TRBJ1-1, with D unclear. The CDR3 sequence is 16 residues long. With 2 bases removed from V and 1 base from J, the gap between germline ends came to 14 bases. The CDR3 DNA reads TGTGCCAGCAGTTTAACGGCAGGCCTTACGAACACTGAAGCTTTCTTT. Translating it yields CASSLTAGLTNTEAFF.

This clonotype was recorded at least ten times. Written as DNA, the CDR3 is TGTGCCAGCAGCCCATTACTAGCGGGAGTTGGGAATGAGCAGTTCTTC. It codes for CASSPLLAGVGNEQFF. The chain uses TRBV12-3 or TRBV12-4 and TRBJ2-1, with TRBD2 matching over 11 bases. The CDR3 has 16 amino acids. With V trimmed by 6 bases and J by 7 bases, 11 bases remained unmatched.

This clonotype was seen repeatedly, ten times or more. The rearrangement uses TRBV30 and TRBJ2-7; D unresolved. The V end was cut by 3 bases, the J end by 1 base, with 7 bases between. The CDR3 has 12 amino acids. Germline CDR1 reads GTSNPN; CDR2 reads SVGIG (reference sequence). The CDR3 bases are TGTGCCTGGAGGGCCGAGTCCTACGAGCAGTACTTC. Translated, it gives CAWRAESYEQYF. The whole variable domain, remainder taken from reference TRBV30 and TRBJ2-7, is SQTIHQWPATLVQPVGSPLSLECTVEGTSNPNLYWYRQAAGRGLQLLFYSVGIGQISSEVPQNLSASRPQDRQFILSSKKLLLSDSGFYLCAWRAESYEQYFGPGTRLTVT.